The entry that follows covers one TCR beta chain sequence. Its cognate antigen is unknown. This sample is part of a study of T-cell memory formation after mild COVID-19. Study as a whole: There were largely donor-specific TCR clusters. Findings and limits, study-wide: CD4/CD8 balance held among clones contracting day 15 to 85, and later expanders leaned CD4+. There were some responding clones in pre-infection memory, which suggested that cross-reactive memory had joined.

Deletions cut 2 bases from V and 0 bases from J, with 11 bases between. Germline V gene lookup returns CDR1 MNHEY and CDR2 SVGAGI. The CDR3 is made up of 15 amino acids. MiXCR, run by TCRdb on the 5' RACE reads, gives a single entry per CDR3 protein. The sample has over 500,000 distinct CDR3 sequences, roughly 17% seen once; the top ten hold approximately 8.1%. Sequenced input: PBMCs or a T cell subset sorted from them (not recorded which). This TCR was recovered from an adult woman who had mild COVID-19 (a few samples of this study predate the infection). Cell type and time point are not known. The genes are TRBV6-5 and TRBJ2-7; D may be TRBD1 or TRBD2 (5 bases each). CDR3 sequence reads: CASSYEGPNSYEQYF. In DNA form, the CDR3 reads TGTGCCAGCAGTTACGAGGGGCCCAACTCCTACGAGCAGTACTTC.